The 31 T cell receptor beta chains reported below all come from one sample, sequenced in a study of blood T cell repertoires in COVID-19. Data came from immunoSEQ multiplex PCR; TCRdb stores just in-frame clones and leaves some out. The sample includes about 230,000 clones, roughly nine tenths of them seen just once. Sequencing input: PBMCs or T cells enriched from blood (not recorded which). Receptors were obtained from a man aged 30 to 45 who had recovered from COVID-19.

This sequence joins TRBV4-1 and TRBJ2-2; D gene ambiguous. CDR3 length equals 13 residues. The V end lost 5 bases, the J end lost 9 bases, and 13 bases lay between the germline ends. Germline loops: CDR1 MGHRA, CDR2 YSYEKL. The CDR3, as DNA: TGCGCCAGCAGCGCGCAGAGGCACCGGGAGCTGTTTTTT. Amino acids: CASSAQRHRELFF.

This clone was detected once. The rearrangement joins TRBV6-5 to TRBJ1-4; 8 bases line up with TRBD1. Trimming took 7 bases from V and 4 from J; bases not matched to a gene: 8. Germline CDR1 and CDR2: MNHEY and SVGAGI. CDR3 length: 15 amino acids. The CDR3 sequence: CASMPRTGNNEKLFF. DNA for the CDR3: TGTGCCAGCATGCCCAGGACAGGGAATAATGAAAAACTGTTTTTT.

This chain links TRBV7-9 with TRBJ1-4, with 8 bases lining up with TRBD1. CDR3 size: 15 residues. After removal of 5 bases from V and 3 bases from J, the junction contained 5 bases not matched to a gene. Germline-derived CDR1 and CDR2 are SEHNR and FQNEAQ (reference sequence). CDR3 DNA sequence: TGTGCCAGCAGCCCAGGGGGCCGGGCTAATGAAAAACTGTTTTTT. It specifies CASSPGGRANEKLFF.

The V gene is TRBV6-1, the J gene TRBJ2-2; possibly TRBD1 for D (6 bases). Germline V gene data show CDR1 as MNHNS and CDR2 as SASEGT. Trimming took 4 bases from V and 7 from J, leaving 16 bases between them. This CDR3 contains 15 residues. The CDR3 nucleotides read TGTGCCAGCAGTGTGAGGCGACAGGCCGGCGGGGAGCTGTTTTTT. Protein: CASSVRRQAGGELFF.

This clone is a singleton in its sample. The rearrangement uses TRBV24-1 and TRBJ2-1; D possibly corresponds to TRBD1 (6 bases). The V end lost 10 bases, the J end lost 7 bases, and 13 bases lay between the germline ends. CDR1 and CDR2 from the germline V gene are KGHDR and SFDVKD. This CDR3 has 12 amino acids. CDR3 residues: CATGARQNEQFF. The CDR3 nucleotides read TGTGCCACGGGGGCGCGGCAGAATGAGCAGTTCTTC.

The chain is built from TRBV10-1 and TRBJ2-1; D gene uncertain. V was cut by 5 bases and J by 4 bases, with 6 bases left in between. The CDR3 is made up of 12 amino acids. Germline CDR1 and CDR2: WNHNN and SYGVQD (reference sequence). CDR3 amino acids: CASSRGYNEQFF. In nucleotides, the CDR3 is TGCGCCAGCAGTCGAGGATACAATGAGCAGTTCTTC.

As DNA, the CDR3 is TGCGCCAGCAGCCAAGAGTTCCGGACAGGGAAGAAGGGTGAAGCTTTCTTT. The encoded protein is CASSQEFRTGKKGEAFF. The V and J genes are TRBV4-1 and TRBJ1-1; TRBD1 aligns across 8 bases. The CDR3 is 17 amino acids. Germline values: CDR1 MGHRA, CDR2 YSYEKL. Trimming took 0 bases from V and 7 from J; bases not matched to a gene: 13.

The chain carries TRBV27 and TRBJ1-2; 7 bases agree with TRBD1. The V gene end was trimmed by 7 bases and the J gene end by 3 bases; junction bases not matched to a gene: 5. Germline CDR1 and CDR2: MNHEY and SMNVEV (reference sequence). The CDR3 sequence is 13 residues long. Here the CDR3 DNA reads TGTGCCAGCAAAAACAGGGGACACTATGGCTACACCTTC. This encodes CASKNRGHYGYTF.

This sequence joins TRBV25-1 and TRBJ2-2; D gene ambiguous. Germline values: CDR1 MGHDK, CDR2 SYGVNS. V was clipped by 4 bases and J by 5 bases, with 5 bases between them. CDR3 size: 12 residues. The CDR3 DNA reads TGTGCCAGCAGTGCGACAACCGGGGAGCTGTTTTTT. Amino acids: CASSATTGELFF. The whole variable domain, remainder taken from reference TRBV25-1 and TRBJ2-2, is EADIYQTPRYLVIGTGKKITLECSQTMGHDKMYWYQQDPGMELHLIHYSYGVNSTEKGDLSSESTVSRIRTEHFPLTLESARPSHTSQYLCASSATTGELFFGEGSRLTVL.

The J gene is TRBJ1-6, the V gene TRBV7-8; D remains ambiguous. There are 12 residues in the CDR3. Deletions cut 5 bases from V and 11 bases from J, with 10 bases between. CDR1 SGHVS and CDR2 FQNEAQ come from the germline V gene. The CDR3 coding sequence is TGTGCCAGCAGCCCCTTGATAGCACCCCTCCACTTT. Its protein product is CASSPLIAPLHF.

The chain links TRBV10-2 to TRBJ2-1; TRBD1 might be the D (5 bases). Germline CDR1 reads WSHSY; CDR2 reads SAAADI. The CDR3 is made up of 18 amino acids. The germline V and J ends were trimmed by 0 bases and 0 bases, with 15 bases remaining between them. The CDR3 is CASSESLVTASSYNEQFF. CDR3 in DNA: TGCGCCAGCAGTGAGTCTCTGGTGACAGCGAGCTCCTACAATGAGCAGTTCTTC.

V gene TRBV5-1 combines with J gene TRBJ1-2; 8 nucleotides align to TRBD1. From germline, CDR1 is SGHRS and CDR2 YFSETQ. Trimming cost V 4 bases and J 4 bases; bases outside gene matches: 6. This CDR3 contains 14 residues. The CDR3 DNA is TGCGCCAGCAGCGAAGGACAGGGTGGCTATGGCTACACCTTC. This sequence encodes CASSEGQGGYGYTF.

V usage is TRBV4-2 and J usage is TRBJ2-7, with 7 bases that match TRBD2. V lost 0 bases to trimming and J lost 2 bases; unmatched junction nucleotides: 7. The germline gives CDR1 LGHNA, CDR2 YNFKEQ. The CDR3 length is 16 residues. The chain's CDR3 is CASSQDYQRGTYEQYF. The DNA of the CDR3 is TGTGCCAGCAGCCAAGATTACCAGCGGGGTACCTACGAGCAGTACTTC.

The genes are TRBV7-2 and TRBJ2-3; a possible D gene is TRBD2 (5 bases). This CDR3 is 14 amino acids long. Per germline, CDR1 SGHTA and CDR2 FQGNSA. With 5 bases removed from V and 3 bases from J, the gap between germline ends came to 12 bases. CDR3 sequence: CASSRMWRTDTQYF. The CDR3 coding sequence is TGTGCCAGCAGCCGCATGTGGAGGACAGATACGCAGTATTTT.

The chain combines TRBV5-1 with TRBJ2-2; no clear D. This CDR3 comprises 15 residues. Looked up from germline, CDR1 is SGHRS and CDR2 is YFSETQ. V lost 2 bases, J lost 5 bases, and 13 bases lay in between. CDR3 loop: CASSFSLGATGELFF. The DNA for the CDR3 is TGCGCCAGCAGCTTCAGTCTCGGAGCGACCGGGGAGCTGTTTTTT.

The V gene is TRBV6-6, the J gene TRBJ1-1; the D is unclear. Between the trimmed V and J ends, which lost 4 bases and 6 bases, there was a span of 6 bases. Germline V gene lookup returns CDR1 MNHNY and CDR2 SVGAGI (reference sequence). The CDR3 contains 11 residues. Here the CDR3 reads CASSSSSEAFF. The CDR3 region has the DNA TGTGCCAGCAGTTCGAGCTCTGAAGCTTTCTTT.

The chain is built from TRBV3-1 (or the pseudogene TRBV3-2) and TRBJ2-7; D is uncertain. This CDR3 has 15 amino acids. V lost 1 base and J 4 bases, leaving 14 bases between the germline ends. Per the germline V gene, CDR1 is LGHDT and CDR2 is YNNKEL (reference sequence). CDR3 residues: CASSQGVGSVYEQYF. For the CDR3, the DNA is TGTGCCAGCAGCCAAGGAGTCGGGTCCGTTTACGAGCAGTACTTC.

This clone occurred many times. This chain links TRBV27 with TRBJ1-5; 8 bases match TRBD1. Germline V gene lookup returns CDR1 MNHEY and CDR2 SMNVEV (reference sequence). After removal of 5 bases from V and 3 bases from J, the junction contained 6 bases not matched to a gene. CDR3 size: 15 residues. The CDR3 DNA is TGTGCCAGCAGTCCACCGGGACAGGTCAATCAGCCCCAGCATTTT. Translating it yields CASSPPGQVNQPQHF.

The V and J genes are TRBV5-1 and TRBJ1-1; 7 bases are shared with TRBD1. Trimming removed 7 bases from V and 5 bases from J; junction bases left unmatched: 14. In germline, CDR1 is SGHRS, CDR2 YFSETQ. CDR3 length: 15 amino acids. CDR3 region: CASAQSQGGRTEAFF. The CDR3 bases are TGCGCCAGCGCCCAAAGCCAGGGGGGAAGGACTGAAGCTTTCTTT.

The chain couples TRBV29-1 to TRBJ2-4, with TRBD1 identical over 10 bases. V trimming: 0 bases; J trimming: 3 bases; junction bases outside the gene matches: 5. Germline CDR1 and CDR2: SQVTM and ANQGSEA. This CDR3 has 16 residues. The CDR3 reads CSVEESRTGGKNIQYF. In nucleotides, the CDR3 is TGCAGCGTTGAAGAAAGCCGGACAGGGGGCAAAAACATTCAGTACTTC.

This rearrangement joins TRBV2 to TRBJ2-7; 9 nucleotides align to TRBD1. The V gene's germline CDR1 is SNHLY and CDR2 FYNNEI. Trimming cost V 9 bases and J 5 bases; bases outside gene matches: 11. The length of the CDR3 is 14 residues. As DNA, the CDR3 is TGTGCCAGTGTGGTAGGACAGGGGCAACACGAGCAGTACTTC. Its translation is CASVVGQGQHEQYF.

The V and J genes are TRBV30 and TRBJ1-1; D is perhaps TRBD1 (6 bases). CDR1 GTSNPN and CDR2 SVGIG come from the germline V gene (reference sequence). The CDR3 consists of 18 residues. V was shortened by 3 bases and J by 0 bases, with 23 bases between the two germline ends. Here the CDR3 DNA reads TGTGCCTGGAGCATAGAGCAGGGGAGGGTTTTCTTGAACACTGAAGCTTTCTTT. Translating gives CAWSIEQGRVFLNTEAFF.

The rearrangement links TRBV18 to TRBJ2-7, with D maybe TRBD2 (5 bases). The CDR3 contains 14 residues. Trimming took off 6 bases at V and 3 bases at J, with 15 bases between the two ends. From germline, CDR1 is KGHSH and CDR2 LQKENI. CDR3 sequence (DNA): TGTGCCAGCTCGTATGGGCCGGGAATCTACGAGCAGTACTTC. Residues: CASSYGPGIYEQYF.

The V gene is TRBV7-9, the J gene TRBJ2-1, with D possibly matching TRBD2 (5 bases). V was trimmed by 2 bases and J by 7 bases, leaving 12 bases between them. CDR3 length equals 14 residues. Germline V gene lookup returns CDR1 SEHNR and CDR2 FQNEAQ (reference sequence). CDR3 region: CASSLSGVGNEQFF. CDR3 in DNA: TGTGCCAGCAGCTTATCCGGGGTTGGTAATGAGCAGTTCTTC.

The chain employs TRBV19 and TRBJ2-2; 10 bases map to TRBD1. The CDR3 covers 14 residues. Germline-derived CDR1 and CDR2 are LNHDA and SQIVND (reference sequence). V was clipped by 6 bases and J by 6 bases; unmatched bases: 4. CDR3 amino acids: CASRRQGAAGELFF. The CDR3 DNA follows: TGTGCCAGTAGGAGACAGGGGGCGGCCGGGGAGCTGTTTTTT.

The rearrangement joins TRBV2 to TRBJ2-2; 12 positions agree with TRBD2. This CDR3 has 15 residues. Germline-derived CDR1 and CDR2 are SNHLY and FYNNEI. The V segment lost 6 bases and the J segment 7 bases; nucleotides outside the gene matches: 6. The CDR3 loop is CASRRLAGENGELFF. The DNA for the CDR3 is TGTGCCAGCAGACGACTAGCGGGAGAGAACGGGGAGCTGTTTTTT.

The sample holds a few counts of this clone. The CDR3, as DNA: TGTGCCAGCAGTGAAGCGGCTAGCACAGATACGCAGTATTTT. Protein sequence: CASSEAASTDTQYF. This sequence joins TRBV6-4 and TRBJ2-3, with a tentative D call TRBD2 (5 bases). V was cut by 3 bases and J by 0 bases, with 7 bases left in between. The CDR3 totals 14 residues. The germline gives CDR1 MRHNA, CDR2 SNTAGT.

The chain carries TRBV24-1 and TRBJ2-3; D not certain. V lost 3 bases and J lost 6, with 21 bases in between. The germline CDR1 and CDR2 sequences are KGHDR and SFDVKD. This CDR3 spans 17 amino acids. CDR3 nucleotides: TGTGCCACCAGTGATCCCAACTTGGCTAGTGATGTGGATACGCAGTATTTT. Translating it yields CATSDPNLASDVDTQYF.

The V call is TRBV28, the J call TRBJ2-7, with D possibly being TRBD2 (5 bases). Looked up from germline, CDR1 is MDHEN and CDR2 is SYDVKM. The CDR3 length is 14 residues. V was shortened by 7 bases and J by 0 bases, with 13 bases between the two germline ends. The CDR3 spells CASTSSGSSYEQYF. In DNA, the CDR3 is TGTGCCAGCACTTCCTCGGGGAGCTCCTACGAGCAGTACTTC.

Written as DNA, the CDR3 is TGCGCCAGCAGTCAATTCGGGGGGGAGAACTATGGCTACACCTTC. Its translation is CASSQFGGENYGYTF. This chain joins TRBV23-1 and TRBJ1-2; TRBD1 is a possible D gene (5 bases). TRBV23-1 has ORF status, its function being uncertain. V was trimmed by 1 base and J by 2 bases, leaving 11 bases between them. There are 15 residues in the CDR3.

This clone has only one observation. The chain's CDR3 is CASRQGGGPNTEAFF. The CDR3 nucleotides read TGTGCCAGCAGACAGGGTGGGGGCCCGAACACTGAAGCTTTCTTT. This chain joins TRBV7-9 and TRBJ1-1, with a tentative D call TRBD1 (6 bases). Germline V gives CDR1 SEHNR, CDR2 FQNEAQ (reference sequence). The CDR3 contains 15 residues. V was cut by 6 bases and J by 1 base, with 15 bases left in between.